This T cell receptor beta chain was identified in a study of CD8 T cells in Susac syndrome. Reverse transcription used about 0.5 to 1 ug RNA and random hexamers. TCRdb re-called the immunoSEQ multiplex PCR reads through MiXCR, storing one row per CDR3 protein. This table has 140,000 to 150,000 distinct CDR3 sequences, roughly 94% appearing once. Trimming stripped 2 bases from V and 7 bases from J, with 9 bases between. CDR1 and CDR2 from the germline V gene are WNHNN and SYGVQD (reference sequence). CDR3 length: 12 residues. This clonotype is a singleton in its sample. As controls, healthy donors matched for age and sex were used. In contrast to the negatively isolated CD8+ and CD4+ T cells, TEMRA cells were FACS-enriched.

Sequenced material: CD4+ T cells from PBMCs. This TCR came from a human donor in good health. The chain combines TRBV10-1 with TRBJ2-7, with D unresolved. The CDR3 is CASSEEVGEQYF. The DNA of the CDR3 is TGCGCCAGCAGTGAGGAAGTTGGAGAGCAGTACTTC.